The 18 T cell receptor beta chains listed next were all sequenced from one sample in a study of radiation and T cells in renal cell carcinoma. Repertoires were generated with immunoSEQ multiplex PCR, while TCRdb's copy carries only in-frame clones and drops some. The sample lists 30,000 to 40,000 clones; roughly 80% were seen once. Documented time point: blood 4 weeks post-SBRT, at nephrectomy. Sample treatment: 15 Gy SBRT to primary tumor, nephrectomy 4 weeks later. The sample here was blood, taken from a patient whose treatment included radiotherapy and nephrectomy. Every receptor here comes from a man aged 55-75 years with renal cell carcinoma.

The gene calls are TRBV18 and TRBJ2-7, with unresolved D. The CDR3 is 12 amino acids. V was clipped by 3 bases and J by 0 bases, with 3 bases between them. Germline V lookup: CDR1 KGHSH, CDR2 LQKENI. The DNA for the CDR3 is TGTGCCAGCTCACCGATCTCCTACGAGCAGTACTTC. It encodes CASSPISYEQYF.

The chain uses TRBV6-6 and TRBJ1-4, with D maybe TRBD1 (6 bases). The CDR3 spans 16 residues. The germline CDR1 and CDR2 sequences are MNHNY and SVGAGI (reference sequence). Trimming pared 0 bases from V and 5 bases from J, leaving 13 bases between. The CDR3 DNA reads as TGTGCCAGCAGTTACTCTGGGCCAGGGGCAAATGAAAAACTGTTTTTT. This codes for CASSYSGPGANEKLFF.

The chain couples TRBV5-4 to TRBJ1-2; TRBD1 might be the D (6 bases). With 3 bases removed from V and 8 bases from J, the gap between germline ends came to 20 bases. Germline CDR1 and CDR2: SGHNT and YYREEE (reference sequence). The CDR3 sequence is 15 residues long. CDR3 coding DNA: TGTGCCAGCAGCTCGGGCTGGGCAGGGGAATACGGCTACACCTTC. This encodes CASSSGWAGEYGYTF.

This chain joins TRBV4-1 and TRBJ1-2; D call uncertain. The CDR3 sequence is 15 residues long. V was pared by 0 bases and J by 2 bases, with 10 bases between. CDR1 and CDR2 (germline): MGHRA, YSYEKL. CDR3 DNA sequence: TGCGCCAGCAGCCAAGATCGCCCGGAGAACTATGGCTACACCTTC. Residues: CASSQDRPENYGYTF.

The V and J genes are TRBV2 and TRBJ2-2; 12 positions agree with TRBD2. After removal of 9 bases from V and 5 bases from J, the junction contained 7 bases not matched to a gene. The CDR3 consists of 15 residues. Looked up from germline, CDR1 is SNHLY and CDR2 is FYNNEI. The DNA of the CDR3 is TGTGCCAGTAAACTAGCGGGAGGTTCGACCGGGGAGCTGTTTTTT. Its translation: CASKLAGGSTGELFF.

In its sample, this clone was seen a few times. The chain combines TRBV5-1 with TRBJ1-1; D gene uncertain. Trimming shortened V by 0 bases and J by 3 bases, and 6 bases separated the two germline ends. CDR1 is SGHRS and CDR2 is YFSETQ in the germline V gene. The CDR3 runs 13 residues. CDR3 nucleotides: TGCGCCAGCAGCTTGGGGCGTTACACTGAAGCTTTCTTT. It is translated as CASSLGRYTEAFF.

This clone appeared a single time. The V and J genes are TRBV29-1 and TRBJ1-2; TRBD1 aligns across 7 bases. The germline V gene encodes CDR1 SQVTM and CDR2 ANQGSEA. The CDR3 has 9 residues. With V trimmed by 7 bases and J by 11 bases, 4 bases remained unmatched. DNA of the CDR3: TGCAGCGAGAACAGGGGTTACACCTTC. Translated, it gives CSENRGYTF.

The chain employs TRBV7-9 and TRBJ1-3, with 10 bases fitting TRBD1. This CDR3 is 13 amino acids long. The germline gives CDR1 SEHNR, CDR2 FQNEAQ (reference sequence). Losses at the gene ends were 7 bases for V and 6 bases for J; bases not matched to a gene: 3. As DNA, the CDR3 is TGTGCCAGCAACCGACAGGGGGCAAACACCATATATTTT. Translating it yields CASNRQGANTIYF.

The gene calls are TRBV20-1 and TRBJ1-1, with D unresolved. Trimming left V 5 bases short and J 9 bases short, with 13 bases between. This CDR3 comprises 11 residues. Germline CDR1 reads DFQATT; CDR2 reads SNEGSKA (reference sequence). The chain's CDR3 is CSAPGPDQAFF. The CDR3 region has the DNA TGCAGTGCTCCCGGACCCGACCAAGCTTTCTTT.

V and J are TRBV7-8 and TRBJ1-6, with D hard to call. The CDR3 runs 13 residues. V lost 2 bases, J lost 7 bases, and 6 bases lay in between. CDR1 and CDR2 (germline): SGHVS, FQNEAQ. CDR3 in DNA: TGTGCCAGCAGCTTACTGGGGAATTCACCCCTCCACTTT. This codes for CASSLLGNSPLHF. The full variable domain, completed using reference TRBV7-8 and TRBJ1-6, is GAGVSQSPRYKVAKRGQDVALRCDPISGHVSLFWYQQALGQGPEFLTYFQNEAQLDKSGLPSDRFFAERPEGSVSTLKIQRTQQEDSAVYLCASSLLGNSPLHFGNGTRLTVT.

V and J are TRBV18 and TRBJ2-3, with a possible D match to TRBD2 (5 bases). The length of the CDR3 is 15 residues. Germline-derived CDR1 and CDR2 are KGHSH and LQKENI. V lost 2 bases and J 0 bases, leaving 9 bases between the germline ends. CDR3 in amino acids: CASSPTQRSTDTQYF. The CDR3 DNA is TGTGCCAGCTCACCAACCCAGCGGAGCACAGATACGCAGTATTTT.

This clone has a count of ten or more. Other DNA variants within this sample encode the same CDR3. The CDR3 is CSASIYNEQFF. The CDR3 DNA sequence: TGCAGTGCTAGCATCTACAATGAGCAGTTCTTC. The rearrangement uses TRBV20-1 and TRBJ2-1; D gene uncertain. Germline V gene data show CDR1 as DFQATT and CDR2 as SNEGSKA (reference sequence). CDR3 size: 11 residues. Trimming took off 3 bases at V and 3 bases at J, with 3 bases between the two ends.

This clone was seen once. The V and J genes are TRBV5-1 and TRBJ2-2; the match to TRBD1 covers 10 bases. CDR3 size: 16 residues. J lost 4 bases, V lost 3 bases, and 6 bases had no gene match. Germline CDR1 SGHRS, CDR2 YFSETQ. CDR3 amino acids: CASSSTTGGFTGELFF. The CDR3 region has the DNA TGCGCCAGCAGCTCCACGACAGGGGGCTTCACCGGGGAGCTGTTTTTT.

This clone is medium-sized (0.01 to 0.1%) by share. The chain employs TRBV7-6 and TRBJ2-7, with 8 nucleotides matching TRBD1. The CDR3 sequence is 15 residues long. Germline V lookup: CDR1 SGHVS, CDR2 FNYEAQ. Trimming at V came to 5 bases and at J to 6 bases, leaving 12 bases not matched to a gene. CDR3 residues: CASSPMSGQGGEQYF. DNA for the CDR3: TGTGCCAGCAGCCCGATGTCAGGACAGGGAGGCGAGCAGTACTTC. The whole variable domain, filled in from reference TRBV7-6 and TRBJ2-7, reads GAGVSQSPRYKVTKRGQDVALRCDPISGHVSLYWYRQALGQGPEFLTYFNYEAQQDKSGLPNDRFSAERPEGSISTLTIQRTEQRDSAMYRCASSPMSGQGGEQYFGPGTRLTVT.

The chain uses TRBV30 and TRBJ2-6; D assignment may be TRBD1 or TRBD2 (5 bases each). The CDR3 has 15 residues. The V gene's germline CDR1 is GTSNPN and CDR2 SVGIG (reference sequence). V shed 3 bases and J shed 2 bases, with 11 bases lying between them. CDR3 in amino acids: CAWSEGYPGANVLTF. The DNA for the CDR3 is TGTGCCTGGAGCGAGGGGTACCCTGGGGCCAACGTCCTGACTTTC.

This chain uses TRBV9 with TRBJ2-3; maybe TRBD2 (5 bases). The CDR3 extends over 16 amino acids. V was clipped by 4 bases and J by 0 bases, with 15 bases between them. The V gene's germline CDR1 is SGDLS and CDR2 YYNGEE. The CDR3 spells CASSPRAGRSTDTQYF. DNA for the CDR3: TGTGCCAGCAGCCCCCGGGCGGGCAGAAGCACAGATACGCAGTATTTT.

The chain combines TRBV19 with TRBJ2-1; D is undetermined. Trimming removed 11 bases at V and 5 bases at J, with 22 bases between. The CDR3 spans 15 residues. CDR1 and CDR2 (germline): LNHDA, SQIVND (reference sequence). The CDR3 reads CASRDRVPGNNEQFF. For the CDR3, the DNA is TGTGCCTCGAGAGACCGGGTACCTGGAAACAATGAGCAGTTCTTC.

CDR3: CASSSGTDQPQHF. The CDR3 nucleotides read TGTGCCAGCAGTTCCGGGACAGATCAGCCCCAGCATTTT. The chain carries TRBV2 and TRBJ1-5, with 7 nucleotides matching TRBD1. The germline CDR1 and CDR2 sequences are SNHLY and FYNNEI. This CDR3 has 13 amino acids. With 5 bases clipped from V and 5 bases from J, the junction kept 3 bases outside the gene matches.